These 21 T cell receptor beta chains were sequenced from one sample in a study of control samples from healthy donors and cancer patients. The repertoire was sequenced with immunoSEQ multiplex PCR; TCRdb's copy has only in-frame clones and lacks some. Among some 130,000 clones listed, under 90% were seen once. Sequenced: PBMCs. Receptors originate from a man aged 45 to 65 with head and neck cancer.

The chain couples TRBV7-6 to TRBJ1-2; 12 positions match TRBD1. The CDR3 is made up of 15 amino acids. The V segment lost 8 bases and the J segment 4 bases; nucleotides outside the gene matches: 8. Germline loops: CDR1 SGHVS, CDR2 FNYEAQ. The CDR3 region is CASARDRGLGYGYTF. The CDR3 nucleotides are TGTGCCAGCGCTCGGGACAGGGGGCTCGGCTATGGCTACACCTTC.

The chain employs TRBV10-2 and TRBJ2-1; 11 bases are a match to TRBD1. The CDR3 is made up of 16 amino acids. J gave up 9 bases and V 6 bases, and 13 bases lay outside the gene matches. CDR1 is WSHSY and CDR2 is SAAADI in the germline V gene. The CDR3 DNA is TGCGCCAGCAGCTTATTCCCGGGACAGGGGGGGGCTGAGCAGTTCTTC. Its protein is CASSLFPGQGGAEQFF.

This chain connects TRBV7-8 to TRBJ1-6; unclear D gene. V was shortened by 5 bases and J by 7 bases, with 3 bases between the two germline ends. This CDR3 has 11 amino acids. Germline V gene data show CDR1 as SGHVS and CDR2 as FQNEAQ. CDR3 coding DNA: TGTGCCAGCAGCACGAATTCACCCCTCCACTTT. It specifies CASSTNSPLHF.

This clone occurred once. The CDR3: CASSYQGGNQPQHF. DNA of the CDR3: TGTGCCAGCAGTTACCAGGGGGGCAATCAGCCCCAGCATTTT. This rearrangement joins TRBV6-5 to TRBJ1-5; 7 bases fit TRBD1. V lost 2 bases and J lost 2; bases outside the gene matches: 0. Per germline, CDR1 MNHEY and CDR2 SVGAGI. The CDR3 runs to 14 residues.

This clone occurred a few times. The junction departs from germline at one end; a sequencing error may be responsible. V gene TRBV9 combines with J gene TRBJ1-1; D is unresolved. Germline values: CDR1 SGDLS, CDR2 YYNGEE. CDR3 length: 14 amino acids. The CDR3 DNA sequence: TGTGCCAGCAGCGTAGGTAAGGTAGATTACCAAGCTTCGTTT. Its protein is CASSVGKVDYQASF.

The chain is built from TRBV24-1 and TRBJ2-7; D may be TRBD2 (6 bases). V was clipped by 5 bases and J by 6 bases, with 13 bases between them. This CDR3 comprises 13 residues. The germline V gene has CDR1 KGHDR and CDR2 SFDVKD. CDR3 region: CATSGEGSGEQYF. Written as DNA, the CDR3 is TGTGCCACCAGTGGAGAGGGTAGCGGCGAGCAGTACTTC.

CDR3 amino acids: CASRSQTTDTQYF. As DNA, the CDR3 is TGCGCCAGCAGGTCCCAGACCACAGATACGCAGTATTTT. The rearrangement uses TRBV5-1 and TRBJ2-3; no definite D call. Trimming left V 5 bases short and J 2 bases short, with 9 bases between. This CDR3 region has 13 residues. The germline V gene encodes CDR1 SGHRS and CDR2 YFSETQ.

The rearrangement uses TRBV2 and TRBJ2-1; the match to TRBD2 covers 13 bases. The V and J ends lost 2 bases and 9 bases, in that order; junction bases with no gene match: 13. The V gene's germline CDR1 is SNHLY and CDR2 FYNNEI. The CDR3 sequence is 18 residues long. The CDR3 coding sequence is TGTGCCAGCAGTGAAACCGGTGTTGGACTAGCGGGAGTAGGTGAGCAGTTCTTC. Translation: CASSETGVGLAGVGEQFF.

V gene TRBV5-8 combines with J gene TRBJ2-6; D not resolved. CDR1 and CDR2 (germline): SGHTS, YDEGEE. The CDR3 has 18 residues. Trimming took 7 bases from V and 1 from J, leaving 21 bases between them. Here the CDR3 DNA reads TGTGCCAGCGGACCGTGGGCCACGGGTGCGTCTGGGGCCAACGTCCTGACTTTC. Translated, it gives CASGPWATGASGANVLTF.

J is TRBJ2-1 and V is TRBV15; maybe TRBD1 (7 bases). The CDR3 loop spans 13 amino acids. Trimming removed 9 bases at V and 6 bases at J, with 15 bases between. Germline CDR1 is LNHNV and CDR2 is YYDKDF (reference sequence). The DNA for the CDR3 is TGTGCCACAAAGGGGCAGGGGGGCAATGAGCAGTTCTTC. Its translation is CATKGQGGNEQFF. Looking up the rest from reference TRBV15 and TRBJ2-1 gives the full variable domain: DAMVIQNPRYQVTQFGKPVTLSCSQTLNHNVMYWYQQKSSQAPKLLFHYYDKDFNNEADTPDNFQSRRPNTSFCFLDIRSPGLGDTAMYLCATKGQGGNEQFFGPGTRLTVL.

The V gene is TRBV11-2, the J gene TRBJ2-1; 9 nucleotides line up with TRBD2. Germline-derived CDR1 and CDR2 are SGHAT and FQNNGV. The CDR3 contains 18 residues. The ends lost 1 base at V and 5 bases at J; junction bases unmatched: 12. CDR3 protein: CASSLVFSGSLRDNEQFF. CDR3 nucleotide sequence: TGTGCCAGCAGCTTAGTTTTTAGCGGGAGCCTGAGGGACAATGAGCAGTTCTTC.

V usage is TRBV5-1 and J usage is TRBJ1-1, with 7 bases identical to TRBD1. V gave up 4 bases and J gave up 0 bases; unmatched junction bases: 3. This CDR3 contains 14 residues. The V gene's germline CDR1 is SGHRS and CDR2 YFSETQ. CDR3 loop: CASSGGQMNTEAFF. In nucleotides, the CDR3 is TGCGCCAGCAGCGGGGGACAGATGAACACTGAAGCTTTCTTT.

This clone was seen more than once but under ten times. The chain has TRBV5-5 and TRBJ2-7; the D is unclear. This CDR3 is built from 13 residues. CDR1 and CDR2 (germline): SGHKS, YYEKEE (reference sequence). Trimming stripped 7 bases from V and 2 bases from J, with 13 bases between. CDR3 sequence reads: CASWPDPPYEQYF. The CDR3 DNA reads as TGTGCCAGCTGGCCGGATCCCCCCTACGAGCAGTACTTC.

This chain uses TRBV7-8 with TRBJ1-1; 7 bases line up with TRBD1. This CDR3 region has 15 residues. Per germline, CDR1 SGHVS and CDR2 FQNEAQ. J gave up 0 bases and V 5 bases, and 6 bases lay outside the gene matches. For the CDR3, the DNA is TGTGCCAGCAGCGCAGGGACAGCTATGAACACTGAAGCTTTCTTT. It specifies CASSAGTAMNTEAFF. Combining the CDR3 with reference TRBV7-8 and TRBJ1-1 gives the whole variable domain GAGVSQSPRYKVAKRGQDVALRCDPISGHVSLFWYQQALGQGPEFLTYFQNEAQLDKSGLPSDRFFAERPEGSVSTLKIQRTQQEDSAVYLCASSAGTAMNTEAFFGQGTRLTVV.

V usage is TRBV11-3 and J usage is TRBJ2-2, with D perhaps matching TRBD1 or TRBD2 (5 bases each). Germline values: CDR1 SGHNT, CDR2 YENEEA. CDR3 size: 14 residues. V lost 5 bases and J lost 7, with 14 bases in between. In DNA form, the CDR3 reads TGTGCCAGCAGCGGGGCGAGGGGTGGCGGGGAGCTGTTTTTT. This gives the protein CASSGARGGGELFF. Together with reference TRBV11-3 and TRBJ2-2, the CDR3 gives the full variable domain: EAGVVQSPRYKIIEKKQPVAFWCNPISGHNTLYWYLQNLGQGPELLIRYENEEAVDDSQLPKDRFSAERLKGVDSTLKIQPAELGDSAVYLCASSGARGGGELFFGEGSRLTVL.

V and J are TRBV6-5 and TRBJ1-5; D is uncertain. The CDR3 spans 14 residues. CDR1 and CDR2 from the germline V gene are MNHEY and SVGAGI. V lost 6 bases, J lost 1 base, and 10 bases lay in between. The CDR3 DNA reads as TGTGCCAGCAGACCCGAGGTGAGCAATCAGCCCCAGCATTTT. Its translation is CASRPEVSNQPQHF.

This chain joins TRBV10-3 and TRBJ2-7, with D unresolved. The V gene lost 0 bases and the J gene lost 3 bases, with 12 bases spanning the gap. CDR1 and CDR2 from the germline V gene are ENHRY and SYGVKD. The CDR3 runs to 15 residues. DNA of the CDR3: TGTGCCATCAGTGAGTCCGGTGGGGATAGCTACGAGCAGTACTTC. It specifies CAISESGGDSYEQYF.

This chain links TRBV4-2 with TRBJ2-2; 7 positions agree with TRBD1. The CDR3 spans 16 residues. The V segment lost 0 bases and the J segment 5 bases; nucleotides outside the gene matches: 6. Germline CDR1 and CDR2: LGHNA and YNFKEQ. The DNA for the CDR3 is TGTGCCAGCAGCCAAGATTGGGCAGGGGGAACCGGGGAGCTGTTTTTT. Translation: CASSQDWAGGTGELFF.

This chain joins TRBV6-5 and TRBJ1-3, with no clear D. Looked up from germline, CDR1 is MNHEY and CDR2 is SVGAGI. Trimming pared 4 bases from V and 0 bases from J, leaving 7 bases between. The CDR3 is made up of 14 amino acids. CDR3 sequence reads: CASSSPLSGNTIYF. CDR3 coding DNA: TGTGCCAGCAGTTCTCCGCTCTCTGGAAACACCATATATTTT.

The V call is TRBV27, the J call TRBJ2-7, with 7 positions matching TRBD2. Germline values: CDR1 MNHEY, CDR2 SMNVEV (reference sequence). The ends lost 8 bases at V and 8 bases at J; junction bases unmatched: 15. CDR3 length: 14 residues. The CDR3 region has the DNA TGTGCCAGCTGGGAGGGCAGTTCTTTACGGAAGCAGTACTTC. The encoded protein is CASWEGSSLRKQYF.

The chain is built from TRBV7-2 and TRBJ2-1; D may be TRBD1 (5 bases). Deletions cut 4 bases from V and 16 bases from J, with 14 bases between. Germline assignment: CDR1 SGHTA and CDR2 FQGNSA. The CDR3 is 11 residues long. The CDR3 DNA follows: TGTGCCAGCAGCTCAGGGTGGACCGACTTCTTC. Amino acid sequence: CASSSGWTDFF.